This T cell receptor (beta chain) derives from a study of Ad26.COV2.S vaccination and SARS-CoV-2 variants. The sample's treatment: 19 received Ad26.COV2.S at low or high dose, single or two shots; about 5 received placebo; per-sample allocation not given. The samples were gathered on day 63 after the first injection of vaccine or placebo. V dropped 2 bases and J dropped 9 bases, with 11 bases sitting between them. CDR3 size: 13 residues. Per the germline V gene, CDR1 is KGHSH and CDR2 is LQKENI. Sequencing was performed with immunoSEQ multiplex PCR; in TCRdb, only in-frame clones are kept and a portion is missing. The sample consists of 250,000 or so clones, roughly nine tenths of them appearing once.

The material sequenced was peripheral blood, taken in a trial of Ad26.COV2.S vaccine versus placebo. This clonotype was sampled from a person between 18 and 59 years old who received the Ad26.COV2.S COVID-19 vaccine or a placebo. V gene TRBV18 combines with J gene TRBJ2-1; D not resolved. Here the CDR3 reads CASSPSSDGEQFF. CDR3 DNA: TGTGCCAGCTCACCATCTTCGGATGGTGAGCAGTTCTTC.